These T cell receptor beta chains were read from a single sample in a study of OX40 agonist ivuxolimab in advanced cancers. Assay: immunoSEQ multiplex PCR; the TCRdb copy retains only in-frame clones and omits some. Of about 74,000 clones listed, roughly 86% were seen once; the top ten hold about 6.9%. The sequences come from CD4+ or CD8+ T cells sorted from blood, collected in a trial of the OX40 agonist ivuxolimab. Receptor source: an adult with an advanced solid tumor such as melanoma, head and neck, liver or kidney cancer. Each CDR3 is given with its conserved first and last residue. The order of the fields is J gene, D gene, V gene, clone size, CDR3 DNA, CDR3 protein. D genes are given only for firm matches. Some rows mark clone size as missing; the rest say once, few, many or name a class of expanded clone.

>TRBJ1-1|-|TRBV16|-
TGTGCCAGCAGCCAATGGCGGGCGTTGGGAGCTTTCTTT
CASSQWRALGAFF
>TRBJ1-5|-|TRBV9|-
TGTGCCAGCAGCGTAGACGGGGCCTTCTGGCAGCCCCAGCATTTT
CASSVDGAFWQPQHF
>TRBJ2-7|-|TRBV5-1|-
TGCGCCAGCAGGTCCCAGGGCGCCTCCTACGAGCAGTACTTC
CASRSQGASYEQYF
>TRBJ2-1|-|TRBV29-1|-
TGCAGCTTCAATGGGATTCTTGGTCACAATGAGCAGTTCTTC
CSFNGILGHNEQFF
>TRBJ2-7|-|TRBV2|-
TGTGCCAGCAGTGAAACCCCGAATAGTGCGAGGGCCTCCTACGAGCAGTACTTC
CASSETPNSARASYEQYF
>TRBJ1-1|TRBD1|TRBV15|-
TGTGCCACCAGCAGGGCATCAGGGGGAGCTGAAGCTTTCTTT
CATSRASGGAEAFF
>TRBJ2-1|-|TRBV20-1|once
TGCAGTGCTCGCTCCGGGAGCGAGCAGTTCTTC
CSARSGSEQFF
>TRBJ2-2|TRBD2|TRBV7-9|-
TGTGCCAGCAGCCCTAGCGGGAGGGGAGGTACCGGGGAGCTGTTTTTT
CASSPSGRGGTGELFF
>TRBJ1-5|TRBD1|TRBV6-6|-
TGTGCCAGCAGCCGGACAGGCCTCAATCAGCCCCAGCATTTT
CASSRTGLNQPQHF
>TRBJ1-5|TRBD1|TRBV6-1|-
TGTGCCAGCAGGACGACGACAGGGCAAAATCAGCCCCAGCATTTT
CASRTTTGQNQPQHF
>TRBJ1-2|TRBD1|TRBV5-5|-
TGTGCCAGCAGCAGCTCCCAGGGGGTTACCTATGGCTACACCTTC
CASSSSQGVTYGYTF
>TRBJ2-7|TRBD1|TRBV7-8|medium-sized
TGTGCCAGCAGCTTTACCGGGACAGCATACGAGCAGTACTTC
CASSFTGTAYEQYF
>TRBJ1-1|-|TRBV6-5|-
TGTGCCAGCAGTTACAGGACTGAAGCTTTCTTT
CASSYRTEAFF
>TRBJ2-7|-|TRBV11-3|-
TGTGCCAGCAGCCTCCGACAGCGCCTCTCCTACGAGCAGTACTTC
CASSLRQRLSYEQYF
>TRBJ1-2|TRBD1|TRBV7-9|-
TGTGCCAGCAGCTCCGGCCGGGACAGGGAGGGCTACACCTTC
CASSSGRDREGYTF
>TRBJ1-4|-|TRBV5-4|-
TGTGCCAGCTCGACAGCCTGGGAAGAAAAACTGTTTTTT
CASSTAWEEKLFF
>TRBJ2-3|-|TRBV5-1|-
TGCGCCAGCAGCTTGGCTCGGCGTACTAGCACAGATACGCAGTATTTT
CASSLARRTSTDTQYF
>TRBJ1-2|-|TRBV5-6|-
TGTGCCAGCAGCTTAATTCAGGAGGACTATGGCTACACCTTC
CASSLIQEDYGYTF
>TRBJ2-3|-|TRBV27|once
TGTGCCAGCAGTCCCGACCGCCGACCCACAGATACGCAGTATTTT
CASSPDRRPTDTQYF
>TRBJ1-3|-|TRBV7-8|-
TGTGCCAGCAGCTTATCTGGAAACACCATATATTTT
CASSLSGNTIYF
>TRBJ1-1|-|TRBV19|-
TGTGCCAGTAGTATTATGCAGAACACTGAAGCTTTCTTT
CASSIMQNTEAFF
>TRBJ1-2|-|TRBV7-2|-
TGTGCCAGCAGCTCCCCGGCAGGCAGTTTTAACTATGGCTACACCTTC
CASSSPAGSFNYGYTF
>TRBJ2-2|-|TRBV6-5|-
TGTGCCAGCAGTTACTGGCCCCTCGAGACCGGGGAGCTGTTTTTT
CASSYWPLETGELFF
>TRBJ2-1|-|TRBV11-3|-
TGTGCCAGCAGCTTAGTTGGCGGGGAACAGTTCTTC
CASSLVGGEQFF
>TRBJ1-6|-|TRBV28|-
TGTGCCAGCAGAGGGGACCTGAATTCACCCCTCCACTTT
CASRGDLNSPLHF
>TRBJ1-1|-|TRBV6-5|-
TGTGCCAGCAGTTCCGGACAAGCAGGGAGGGACACTGAAGCTTTCTTT
CASSSGQAGRDTEAFF
>TRBJ2-1|TRBD2|TRBV19|-
TGTGCCAGTAGTCCCTCGCGGGGGGGCTTCGGTGAGCAGTTCTTC
CASSPSRGGFGEQFF